This T cell receptor beta chain was documented in a study of CD8 T cells in ankylosing spondylitis. Study-level findings and limits: Disease-linked clones, CD8+, were relatively rare in peripheral blood. What appeared characteristic of ankylosing spondylitis blood was a TCR beta motif of eight highly homologous variants. According to the report, clones linked to the disease were significantly enriched in matched synovial fluid samples taken from ankylosing spondylitis patients.

The germline CDR1 and CDR2 sequences are MDHEN and SYDVKM. The CDR3 covers 11 residues. MiXCR was run by TCRdb on the 5' RACE reads, yielding one entry per CDR3 protein. The sample includes about 260,000 distinct CDR3 sequences, around 19% of them seen just once. A note on this clonotype: Its antigen is still unknown. At one end, the junction sequence differs from germline, possibly due to a read error.

The TCR originated in a male donor with ankylosing spondylitis or in good health (not recorded which). The rearrangement links TRBV28 to TRBJ1-5; 7 bases line up with TRBD1. The source material was blood, either unsorted or a sorted T cell fraction (not recorded which). As DNA, the CDR3 is TGTGCCAGCAGTAGACAGGGTCCTTCGGAATTT. The encoded protein is CASSRQGPSEF.